Listed below are T cell receptor beta chains from one sample, sequenced in a study of human T cells and chemical hapten exposure. A single record per CDR3 protein comes from TCRdb applying MiXCR to the RACE reads. The table lists about 260,000 distinct CDR3 sequences, over 8% of them singletons. The input for sequencing was whole blood, taken in connection with sensitization to the hapten diphenylcyclopropenone (DPC). The receptor source for this set is a woman in her thirties or forties with alopecia areata. Some clones in this sample may be carry-over from other donors' samples. The CDR3 runs from the conserved cysteine through the conserved F or W. The D gene is left open where the match is weak. Part of the rows lack a size; the others show once, few, many or a class for expanded clones.

v_call	clone_size	j_call	d_call	cdr3_aa	cdr3_nt
TRBV20-1	NA	TRBJ2-5	NA	CSASGLYQETQYF	TGCAGTGCTAGTGGGTTGTACCAAGAGACCCAGTACTTC
TRBV29-1	many	TRBJ1-3	NA	CSALSGNTIYF	TGCAGCGCTCTGTCAGGAAACACCATATATTTT
TRBV4-1	NA	TRBJ2-4	NA	CASSPLTALPRLARGAKNIQYF	TGCGCCAGCAGCCCTCTGACAGCCCTCCCCCGGCTAGCGAGAGGAGCCAAAAACATTCAGTACTTC
TRBV27	few	TRBJ1-1	NA	CASSPRTGYGRNEAFF	TGTGCCAGCAGTCCACGCACAGGTTACGGGAGAAATGAAGCTTTCTTT
TRBV16	few	TRBJ1-4	TRBD1	CASSQSVQGAEKLFF	TGTGCCAGCAGCCAATCGGTCCAGGGGGCTGAAAAACTGTTTTTT
TRBV29-1	NA	TRBJ2-3	NA	CSVAPGTGSTDTQYF	TGCAGCGTTGCCCCCGGCACGGGGAGCACAGATACGCAGTATTTT
TRBV6-2/TRBV6-3	NA	TRBJ2-5	TRBD2	CASSAGLAGGLTETQYF	TGTGCCAGCAGTGCCGGACTAGCGGGAGGGTTGACAGAGACCCAGTACTTC
TRBV20-1	many	TRBJ1-2	NA	CSAEGRTYGYTF	TGCAGTGCGGAGGGGCGGACCTATGGCTACACCTTC
TRBV4-2	NA	TRBJ1-4	TRBD1	CASSQVGGQGDEKLFF	TGTGCCAGCAGCCAAGTCGGAGGACAGGGGGATGAAAAACTGTTTTTT
TRBV5-1	many	TRBJ2-7	TRBD2	CASSPRGGGYEQYF	TGCGCCAGCAGCCCCCGGGGCGGGGGCTACGAGCAGTACTTC